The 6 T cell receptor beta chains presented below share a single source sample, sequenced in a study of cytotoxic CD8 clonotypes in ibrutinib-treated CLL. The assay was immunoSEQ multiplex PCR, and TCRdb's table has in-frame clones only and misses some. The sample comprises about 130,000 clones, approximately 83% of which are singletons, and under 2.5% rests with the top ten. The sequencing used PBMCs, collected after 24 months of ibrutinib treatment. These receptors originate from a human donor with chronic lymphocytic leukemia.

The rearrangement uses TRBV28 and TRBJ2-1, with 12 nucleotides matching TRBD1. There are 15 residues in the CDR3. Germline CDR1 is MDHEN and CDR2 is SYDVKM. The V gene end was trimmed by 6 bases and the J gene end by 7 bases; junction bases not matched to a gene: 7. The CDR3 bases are TGTGCCAGCAGCTCGGGACAGGGGGCGCGAAATGAGCAGTTCTTC. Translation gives CASSSGQGARNEQFF.

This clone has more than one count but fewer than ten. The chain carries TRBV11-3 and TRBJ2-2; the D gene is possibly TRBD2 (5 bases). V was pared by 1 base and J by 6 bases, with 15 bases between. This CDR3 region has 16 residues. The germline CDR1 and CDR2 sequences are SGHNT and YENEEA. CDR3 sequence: CASSLVGRTGAGELFF. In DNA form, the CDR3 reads TGTGCCAGCAGCTTAGTCGGCCGGACTGGGGCCGGGGAGCTGTTTTTT.

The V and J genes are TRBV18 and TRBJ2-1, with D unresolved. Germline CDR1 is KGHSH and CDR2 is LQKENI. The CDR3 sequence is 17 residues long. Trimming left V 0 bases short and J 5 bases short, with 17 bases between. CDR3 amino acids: CASSPPDSLNLNNEQFF. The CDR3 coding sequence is TGTGCCAGCTCACCACCAGACTCCCTGAACTTGAACAATGAGCAGTTCTTC.

The DNA for the CDR3 is TGTGCCAGCAGCTCGACGGCTGGAAACACCATATATTTT. Translating gives CASSSTAGNTIYF. This chain connects TRBV11-3 to TRBJ1-3; D ambiguous. Germline V gene sequence: CDR1 SGHNT, CDR2 YENEEA. V was cut by 4 bases and J by 2 bases, with 6 bases left in between. The CDR3 has 13 amino acids.

CDR3 protein: CASSSTQGRFSEKLFF. CDR3 in DNA: TGTGCCAGCAGTTCAACGCAGGGGCGGTTTAGTGAAAAACTGTTTTTT. This sequence joins TRBV28 and TRBJ1-4, with a weak D call TRBD1 (6 bases). Germline V gives CDR1 MDHEN, CDR2 SYDVKM. This CDR3 contains 16 residues. Trimming pared 4 bases from V and 7 bases from J, leaving 19 bases between.

This CDR3 is CASSEDPRVGNQPQHF. DNA of the CDR3: TGCGCCAGCAGTGAGGATCCAAGGGTGGGCAATCAGCCCCAGCATTTT. The rearrangement joins TRBV10-1 to TRBJ1-5; unclear D gene. The germline V gene has CDR1 WNHNN and CDR2 SYGVQD (reference sequence). This CDR3 is built from 16 residues. Trimming took 2 bases from V and 2 from J, leaving 13 bases between them.